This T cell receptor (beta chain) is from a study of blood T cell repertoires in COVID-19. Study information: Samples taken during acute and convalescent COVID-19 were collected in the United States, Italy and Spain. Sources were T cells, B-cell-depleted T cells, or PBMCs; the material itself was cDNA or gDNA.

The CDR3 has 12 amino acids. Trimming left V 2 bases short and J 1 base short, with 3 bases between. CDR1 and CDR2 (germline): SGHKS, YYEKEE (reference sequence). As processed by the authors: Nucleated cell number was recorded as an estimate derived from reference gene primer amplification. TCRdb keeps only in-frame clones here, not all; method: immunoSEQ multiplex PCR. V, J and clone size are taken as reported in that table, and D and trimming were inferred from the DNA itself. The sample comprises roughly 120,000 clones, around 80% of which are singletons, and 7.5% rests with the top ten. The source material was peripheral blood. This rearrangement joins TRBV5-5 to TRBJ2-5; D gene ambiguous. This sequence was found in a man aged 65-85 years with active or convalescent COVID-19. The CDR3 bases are TGTGCCAGCAGCTTCGTCCAAGAGACCCAGTACTTC. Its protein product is CASSFVQETQYF.